These T cell receptor beta chains were read from a single sample in a study of radiotherapy plus CTLA-4 blockade in lung cancer. Here immunoSEQ multiplex PCR was the method, and the copy in TCRdb shows in-frame clones only, minus some. The top ten clones hold around 4.5% of a sample with roughly 2,900 clones, 84% of them seen once. The sequencing used tumor tissue, collected from a patient treated with radiotherapy plus ipilimumab. These TCRs come from a human donor with non-small cell lung cancer that progressed on radiotherapy plus ipilimumab. The CDR3 runs from the conserved cysteine through the conserved F or W. A D gene is named only where the DNA matches it firmly. Rows may omit the clone size; those that give it use once, few, many or a size class.

d_gene,j_gene,v_gene,abundance,CDR3nt,CDR3aa
-,TRBJ1-1,TRBV4-1,-,TGCGCCAGCAGCCTCAAATCTCAGGCGAACACTGAAGCTTTCTTT,CASSLKSQANTEAFF
TRBD1,TRBJ2-1,TRBV28,-,TGTGCCAGCAGTACCAACCGGGACAGGGGTTCACATGAGCAGTTCTTC,CASSTNRDRGSHEQFF
-,TRBJ1-4,TRBV4-3,-,TGCGCCAGCAGCCAAGCAGACGGCAGGGCGGAAGAAAAACTGTTTTTT,CASSQADGRAEEKLFF
-,TRBJ2-5,TRBV11-1,few,TGTGCCAGCAGCTTATCGGGATCCGTGGCCCGGGAGACCCAGTACTTC,CASSLSGSVARETQYF
TRBD1,TRBJ2-3,TRBV12-5,-,TGTGCTAGTGGTTCAGGGACAGGGGGCTTTTCAGATACGCAGTATTTT,CASGSGTGGFSDTQYF
-,TRBJ2-7,TRBV2,-,TGTGCCAGCAGTTTAGCCAGTGAGGCCTACGAGCAGTACTTC,CASSLASEAYEQYF
-,TRBJ1-1,TRBV21-1,-,TGTGCCAGCAGCAGCTATGGACAGGGTCTAAAGAACACTGAAGCTTTCTTT,CASSSYGQGLKNTEAFF
-,TRBJ2-7,TRBV5-6,-,TGTGCCAGCAGCAGGAGCGGGTCCTACGAGCAGTACTTC,CASSRSGSYEQYF
TRBD1,TRBJ1-4,TRBV6-6,-,TGTGCCAGCACCCTACCAGGGGGGGTATCCGAAAAACTGTTTTTT,CASTLPGGVSEKLFF
TRBD1,TRBJ1-2,TRBV7-3,-,TGTGCCAGCAGCCCCAGCTCAGGGGGATATGGCTACACCTTC,CASSPSSGGYGYTF
-,TRBJ2-7,TRBV5-8,-,TGTGCCACCCGCAAAGAAAGCTCCTACGAGCAGTACTTC,CATRKESSYEQYF
TRBD2,TRBJ2-7,TRBV5-1,-,TGCGCCAGCAGCTCCGCAGCGGGGGGACTCTCCTACGAGCAGTACTTC,CASSSAAGGLSYEQYF
-,TRBJ2-5,TRBV27,-,TGTGCCAGCACTCAACCCGGGCTGGGGGTTCAAGAGACCCAGTACTTC,CASTQPGLGVQETQYF
-,TRBJ1-4,TRBV4-2,-,TGTGCCAGCAGCCAAGATTTCGGTGCAACTAATGAAAAACTGTTTTTT,CASSQDFGATNEKLFF
-,TRBJ1-5,TRBV7-8,-,TGTGCCAGCAGCTTATTAAGTTGGGGCGGCAATCAGCCCCAGCATTTT,CASSLLSWGGNQPQHF
-,TRBJ1-1,TRBV5-1,-,TGCGCCAGCAGCGCAGGGGTGAACACTGAAGCTTTCTTT,CASSAGVNTEAFF
-,TRBJ1-5,TRBV18,few,TGTGCCAGCTCAGAGGGACGGAACAATCAGCCCCAGCATTTT,CASSEGRNNQPQHF
-,TRBJ1-1,TRBV6-5,few,TGTGCCAGCAGTTACGGTAGGCTGATGAACACTGAAGCTTTCTTT,CASSYGRLMNTEAFF
-,TRBJ1-5,TRBV18,few,TGTGCCAGCTCACCACAATCGGGTGGTGATCAGCCCCAGCATTTT,CASSPQSGGDQPQHF
-,TRBJ2-2,TRBV9,once,TGTGCCAGCAGTATACCCGGGGAGCTGTTTTTT,CASSIPGELFF
-,TRBJ2-3,TRBV14,-,TGTGCCAGCAGCCTCTCGGCCGGGGCAGATACGCAGTATTTT,CASSLSAGADTQYF
-,TRBJ1-1,TRBV5-1,once,TGCGCCAGCAGCTCGCAAGACCCAGGAAACACTGAAGCTTTCTTT,CASSSQDPGNTEAFF
-,TRBJ1-4,TRBV6-1,-,TGTGCCAGCAGTGCGTGGGGGCTCACTAATGAAAAACTGTTTTTT,CASSAWGLTNEKLFF
-,TRBJ1-4,TRBV5-1,-,TGCGCCAGCAGCGCAGGGGCGACAACTAATGAAAAACTGTTTTTT,CASSAGATTNEKLFF
-,TRBJ2-2,TRBV6-1,-,TGTGCCAGCAGAAACACCGGGGAGCTGTTTTTT,CASRNTGELFF
-,TRBJ1-2,TRBV5-1,once,TGCGCCAGCAGCCCCGGACAGTATGGCTACACCTTC,CASSPGQYGYTF
TRBD1,TRBJ1-1,TRBV13,-,TGTGCCAGCAGGTTACAGGGGGCGTTTGAAGCTTTCTTT,CASRLQGAFEAFF
TRBD1,TRBJ1-2,TRBV15,-,TGTGCCACCAGCCAGAGGACAGGGAGCGGCTACACCTTC,CATSQRTGSGYTF
-,TRBJ1-1,TRBV7-6,-,TGTGCCAGCAGCCGGACGGAGGTGAACACTGAAGCTTTCTTT,CASSRTEVNTEAFF
-,TRBJ1-5,TRBV14,-,TGTGCCAGCAGCCGGGGGAGCAATCAGCCCCAGCATTTT,CASSRGSNQPQHF
TRBD1,TRBJ1-5,TRBV19,-,TGTGCCAGTAGGGAGACAGGGAGTCCTAGCAATCAGCCCCAGCATTTT,CASRETGSPSNQPQHF
-,TRBJ1-4,TRBV9,-,TGTGCCAGCAGCGTAGGGGGCCATAATGAAAAACTGTTTTTT,CASSVGGHNEKLFF
-,TRBJ1-1,TRBV28,-,TGTGCCAGCTGCCGTGACGGGACCTCCCCAGCTTTCTTT,CASCRDGTSPAFF
-,TRBJ2-7,TRBV19,-,TGTGCCAGCAACCGCGAGGGAGACATCGAGCAGTACTTC,CASNREGDIEQYF
-,TRBJ2-1,TRBV29-1,-,TGCAGCGTTGTCCAAGGGGGGGGTGGGTATGAGCAGTTCTTC,CSVVQGGGGYEQFF
TRBD1,TRBJ1-1,TRBV2,-,TGTGCCAGCGGGACAGGTGGAGAAGCTTTCTTT,CASGTGGEAFF
-,TRBJ1-6,TRBV28,once,TGTGCCAGCAGTTCGGGTCAGGCCCTAAATTCACCCCTCCACTTT,CASSSGQALNSPLHF
TRBD1,TRBJ1-4,TRBV7-2,-,TGTGCCAGCAGAAAGGGACAGGGGAATGAAAAACTGTTTTTT,CASRKGQGNEKLFF
-,TRBJ2-7,TRBV4-1,once,TGCGCCAGCAGCCAAGAGAAGGCAAGACTCTACGAGCAGTACTTC,CASSQEKARLYEQYF
TRBD2,TRBJ2-2,TRBV5-4,-,TGTGCCAGCAGCTTGCCCAGCGGGGGGGCTTCCACCGGGGAGCTGTTTTTT,CASSLPSGGASTGELFF
-,TRBJ2-1,TRBV6-1,-,TGTGCCAGCAGTGAAAGGTGGTTAGCGGTGAGCTCCTACAATGAGCAGTTCTTC,CASSERWLAVSSYNEQFF
TRBD2,TRBJ2-7,TRBV6-1,-,TGTGCCAGCAGTGAATTCGGGGGGAGCGACGAGCAGTACTTC,CASSEFGGSDEQYF
-,TRBJ2-2,TRBV6-1,-,TGTGCCAGCAGTGTGTCAGGGTTGGGCACCGGGGAGCTGTTTTTT,CASSVSGLGTGELFF
TRBD2,TRBJ2-7,TRBV4-2,-,TGTGCCAGCAGCTCCCAGTCTAGCGGGGGATACGAGCAGTACTTC,CASSSQSSGGYEQYF
TRBD2,TRBJ2-1,TRBV7-2,-,TGTGCCAGCAGGGGACTAGTTGACTACAATGAGCAGTTCTTC,CASRGLVDYNEQFF
TRBD1,TRBJ2-5,TRBV9,-,TGTGCCAGCAGCTCCGGACAGGGGAAGGAGACCCAGTACTTC,CASSSGQGKETQYF
-,TRBJ2-5,TRBV29-1,-,TGCAGCGTTCCCCTCCAGGGTGAAGCCCAGTACTTC,CSVPLQGEAQYF
-,TRBJ2-1,TRBV10-3,-,TGTGCCATCACCAAGACGAGTGTAGGTGAGCAGTTCTTC,CAITKTSVGEQFF
-,TRBJ1-2,TRBV2,-,TGTGCCAGCACCTGGGGGGATGGCTACACCTTC,CASTWGDGYTF
-,TRBJ2-3,TRBV5-1,few,TGCGCCAGCAGCTTCCGGGCTGGCACAGATACGCAGTATTTT,CASSFRAGTDTQYF
TRBD2,TRBJ2-5,TRBV27,once,TGTGCCAGCAAGTTAGCGGGGGGGCATGAGACCCAGTACTTC,CASKLAGGHETQYF
TRBD1,TRBJ1-5,TRBV4-3,-,TGCGCCAGCAGCCAAGATGGACAGGGGAGTCAGCCCCAGCATTTT,CASSQDGQGSQPQHF
-,TRBJ2-1,TRBV6-6,-,TGTGCCAGCAGCCGACAGGACAATGAGCAGTTCTTC,CASSRQDNEQFF